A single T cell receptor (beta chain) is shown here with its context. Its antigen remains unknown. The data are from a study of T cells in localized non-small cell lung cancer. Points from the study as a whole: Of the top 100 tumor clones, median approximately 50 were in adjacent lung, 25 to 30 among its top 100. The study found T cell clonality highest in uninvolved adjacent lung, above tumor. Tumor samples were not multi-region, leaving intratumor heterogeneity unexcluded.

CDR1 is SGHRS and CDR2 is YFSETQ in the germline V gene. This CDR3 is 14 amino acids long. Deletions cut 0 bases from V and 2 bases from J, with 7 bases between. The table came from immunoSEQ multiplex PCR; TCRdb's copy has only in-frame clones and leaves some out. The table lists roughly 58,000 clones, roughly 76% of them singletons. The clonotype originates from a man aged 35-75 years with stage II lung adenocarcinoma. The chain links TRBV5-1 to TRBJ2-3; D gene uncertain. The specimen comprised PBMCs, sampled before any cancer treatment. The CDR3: CASSLESVTDTQYF. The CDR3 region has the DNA TGCGCCAGCAGCTTGGAATCTGTCACAGATACGCAGTATTTT.